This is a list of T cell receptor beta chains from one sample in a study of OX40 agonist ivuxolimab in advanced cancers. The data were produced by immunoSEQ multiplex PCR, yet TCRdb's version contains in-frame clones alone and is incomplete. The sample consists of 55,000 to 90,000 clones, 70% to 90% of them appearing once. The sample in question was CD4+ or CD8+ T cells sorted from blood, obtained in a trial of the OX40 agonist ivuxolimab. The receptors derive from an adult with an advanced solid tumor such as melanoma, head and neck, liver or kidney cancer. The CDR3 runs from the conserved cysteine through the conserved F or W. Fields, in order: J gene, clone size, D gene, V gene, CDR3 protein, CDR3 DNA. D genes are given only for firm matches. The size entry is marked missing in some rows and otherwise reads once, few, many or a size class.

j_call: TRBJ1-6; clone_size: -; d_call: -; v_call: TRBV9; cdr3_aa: CASSRLDSSNSPLHF; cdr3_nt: TGTGCCAGCAGCCGCCTGGACAGCTCAAATTCACCCCTCCACTTT
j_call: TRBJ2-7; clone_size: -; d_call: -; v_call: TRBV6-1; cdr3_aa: CASSESFREGSYEQYF; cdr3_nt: TGTGCCAGCAGTGAATCATTCAGGGAAGGGTCCTACGAGCAGTACTTC
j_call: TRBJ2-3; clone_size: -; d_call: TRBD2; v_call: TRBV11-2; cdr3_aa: CASSSRLAGAGDTQYF; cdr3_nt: TGTGCCAGCAGCTCCAGACTAGCGGGGGCCGGCGATACGCAGTATTTT
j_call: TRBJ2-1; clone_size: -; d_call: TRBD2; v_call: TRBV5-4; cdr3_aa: CASGPLAGGPDNEQFF; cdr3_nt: TGTGCCAGCGGACCCCTAGCGGGGGGGCCGGACAATGAGCAGTTCTTC
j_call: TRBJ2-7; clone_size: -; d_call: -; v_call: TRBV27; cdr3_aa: CASSSPGTPRTYEQYF; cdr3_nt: TGTGCCAGCAGTTCTCCCGGGACTCCCCGGACCTACGAGCAGTACTTC
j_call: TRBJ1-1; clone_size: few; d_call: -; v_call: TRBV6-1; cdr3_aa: CASSELRGNTEAFF; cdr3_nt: TGTGCCAGCAGTGAACTGAGGGGGAACACTGAAGCTTTCTTT
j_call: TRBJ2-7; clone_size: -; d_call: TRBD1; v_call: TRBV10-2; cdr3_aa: CASTLTGMDEQYF; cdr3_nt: TGCGCCAGCACCTTGACAGGGATGGACGAGCAGTACTTC
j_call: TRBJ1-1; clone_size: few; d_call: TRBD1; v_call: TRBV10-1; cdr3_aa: CASSTDRGGEAFF; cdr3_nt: TGCGCCAGCTCCACGGACAGGGGTGGAGAAGCTTTCTTT
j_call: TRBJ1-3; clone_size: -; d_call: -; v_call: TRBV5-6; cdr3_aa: CASSGFGQRNTIYF; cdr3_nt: TGTGCCAGCAGCGGTTTTGGACAGCGAAACACCATATATTTT
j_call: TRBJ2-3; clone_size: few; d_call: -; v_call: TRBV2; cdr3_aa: CASRSSGTQYF; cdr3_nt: TGTGCCAGCAGATCCTCGGGTACGCAGTATTTT
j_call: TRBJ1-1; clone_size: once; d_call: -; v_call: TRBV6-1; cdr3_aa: CASSLKGNTEAFF; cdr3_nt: TGTGCCAGCAGTCTGAAGGGGAACACTGAAGCTTTCTTT
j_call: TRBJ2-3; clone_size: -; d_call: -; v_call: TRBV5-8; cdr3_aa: CASSLLRADTQYF; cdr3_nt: TGTGCCAGCAGCTTGTTGAGGGCAGATACGCAGTATTTT
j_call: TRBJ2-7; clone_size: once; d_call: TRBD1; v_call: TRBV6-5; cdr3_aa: CASKGQGATYEQYF; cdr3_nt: TGTGCCAGCAAGGGGCAGGGGGCGACCTACGAGCAGTACTTC
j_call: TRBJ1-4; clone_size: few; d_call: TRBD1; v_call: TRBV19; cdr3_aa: CASSISSMGQGNEKLFF; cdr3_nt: TGTGCCAGTAGTATATCATCGATGGGACAGGGGAATGAAAAACTGTTTTTT
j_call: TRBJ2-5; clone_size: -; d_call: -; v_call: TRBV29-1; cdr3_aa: CSVGGGLETQYF; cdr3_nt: TGCAGCGTTGGAGGAGGTTTAGAGACCCAGTACTTC
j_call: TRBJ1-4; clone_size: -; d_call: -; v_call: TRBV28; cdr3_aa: CASSSTSEKLFF; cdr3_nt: TGTGCCAGCAGTTCTACTAGTGAAAAACTGTTTTTT
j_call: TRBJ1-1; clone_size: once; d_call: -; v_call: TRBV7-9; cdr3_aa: CASSLAGGELAEAFF; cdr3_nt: TGTGCCAGCAGCTTAGCAGGGGGGGAATTAGCTGAAGCTTTCTTT
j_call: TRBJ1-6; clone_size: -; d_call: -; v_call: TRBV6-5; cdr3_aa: CASSYSEGNGTPLHF; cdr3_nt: TGTGCCAGCAGTTACTCTGAGGGTAATGGGACACCCCTCCACTTT
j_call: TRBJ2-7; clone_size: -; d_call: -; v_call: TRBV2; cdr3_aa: CASSENRDKYF; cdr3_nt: TGTGCCAGCAGTGAAAATCGGGACAAGTACTTC
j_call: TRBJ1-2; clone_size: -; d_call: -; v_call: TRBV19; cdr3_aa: CASTETDYGYTF; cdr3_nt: TGTGCCAGTACCGAGACAGATTATGGCTACACCTTC
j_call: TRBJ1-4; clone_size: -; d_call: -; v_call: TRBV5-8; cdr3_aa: CASSPRTQQNEKLFF; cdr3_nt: TGTGCCAGCAGCCCCCGGACGCAACAGAATGAAAAACTGTTTTTT
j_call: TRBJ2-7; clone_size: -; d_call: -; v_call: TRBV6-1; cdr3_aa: CASSKAVDRFSYEQYF; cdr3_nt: TGTGCCAGCAGTAAAGCCGTTGACAGGTTTTCCTACGAGCAGTACTTC
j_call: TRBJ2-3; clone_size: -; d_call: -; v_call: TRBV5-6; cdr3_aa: CASSFSLAPSTDTQYF; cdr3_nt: TGTGCCAGCAGCTTTTCCCTAGCGCCTAGCACAGATACGCAGTATTTT
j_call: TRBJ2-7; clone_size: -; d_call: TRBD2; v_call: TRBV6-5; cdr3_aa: CASRSGGVHEQYF; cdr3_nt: TGTGCCAGCAGATCGGGGGGGGTACACGAGCAGTACTTC
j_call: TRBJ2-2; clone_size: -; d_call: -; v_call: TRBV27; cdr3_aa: CASSLEQAIGELFF; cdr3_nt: TGTGCCAGCAGTTTGGAACAGGCTATCGGGGAGCTGTTTTTT
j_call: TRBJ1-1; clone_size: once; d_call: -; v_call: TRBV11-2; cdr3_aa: CASSLGGNTEAFF; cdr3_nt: TGTGCCAGCAGCTTAGGAGGGAACACTGAAGCTTTCTTT
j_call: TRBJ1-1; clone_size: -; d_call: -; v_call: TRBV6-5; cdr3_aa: CASLPRGAKRAFF; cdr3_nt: TGTGCCAGCCTCCCGCGGGGGGCGAAGAGGGCTTTCTTT
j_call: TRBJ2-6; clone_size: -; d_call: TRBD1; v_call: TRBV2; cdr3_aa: CASTRDRVSGANVLTF; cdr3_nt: TGTGCCAGCACCCGGGACAGGGTCTCTGGGGCCAACGTCCTGACTTTC
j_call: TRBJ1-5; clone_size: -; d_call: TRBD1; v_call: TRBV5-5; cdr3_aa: CASSRTGAKPQHF; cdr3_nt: TGTGCCAGCAGCCGGACAGGGGCTAAGCCCCAGCATTTT
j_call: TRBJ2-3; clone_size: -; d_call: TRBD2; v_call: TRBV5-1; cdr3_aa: CASSLTAGVNTDTQYF; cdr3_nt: TGCGCCAGCAGCTTGACAGCGGGAGTAAACACAGATACGCAGTATTTT
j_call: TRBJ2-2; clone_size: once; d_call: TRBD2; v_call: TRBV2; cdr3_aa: CASKGTSGTGELFF; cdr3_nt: TGTGCCAGCAAAGGGACTAGCGGCACCGGGGAGCTGTTTTTT
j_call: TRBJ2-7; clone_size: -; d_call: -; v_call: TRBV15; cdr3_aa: CATSTPLGQVREQYF; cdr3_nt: TGTGCCACCAGCACCCCCCTAGGGCAGGTACGCGAGCAGTACTTC
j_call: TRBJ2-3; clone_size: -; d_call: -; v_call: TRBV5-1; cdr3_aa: CASSFQGRETDTQYF; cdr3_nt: TGCGCCAGCAGCTTCCAAGGCCGGGAAACAGATACGCAGTATTTT
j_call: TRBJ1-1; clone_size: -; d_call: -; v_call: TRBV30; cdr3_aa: CAWRRGGAEAFF; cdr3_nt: TGTGCCTGGAGACGGGGCGGAGCTGAAGCTTTCTTT
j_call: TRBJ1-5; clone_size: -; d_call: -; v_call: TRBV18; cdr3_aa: CASSPTGSLNQPQHF; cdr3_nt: TGTGCCAGCTCACCGACCGGGTCCCTCAATCAGCCCCAGCATTTT
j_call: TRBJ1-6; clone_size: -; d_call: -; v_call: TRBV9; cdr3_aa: CASSAFGGEGSPLHF; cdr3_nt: TGTGCCAGCAGCGCGTTTGGGGGTGAGGGATCACCCCTCCACTTT
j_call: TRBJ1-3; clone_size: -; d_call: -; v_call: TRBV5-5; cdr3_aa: CASSALRTSGNTIYF; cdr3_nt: TGTGCCAGCAGCGCACTAAGGACATCTGGAAACACCATATATTTT
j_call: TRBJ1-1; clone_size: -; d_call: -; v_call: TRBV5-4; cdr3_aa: CASSLRQANTEAFF; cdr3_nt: TGTGCCAGCAGCTTGCGGCAGGCGAACACTGAAGCTTTCTTT
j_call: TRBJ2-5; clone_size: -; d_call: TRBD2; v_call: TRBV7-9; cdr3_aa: CASSLGGGREGKTQYF; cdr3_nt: TGTGCCAGCAGCTTAGGCGGGGGGCGAGAGGGCAAGACCCAGTACTTC
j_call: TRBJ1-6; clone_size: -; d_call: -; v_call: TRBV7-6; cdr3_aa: CASSSAINSPLHF; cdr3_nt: TGTGCCAGCAGCTCGGCCATAAATTCACCCCTCCACTTT
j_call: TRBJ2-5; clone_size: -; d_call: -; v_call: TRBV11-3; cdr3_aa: CASSLSRGQETQYF; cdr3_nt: TGTGCCAGCAGCTTATCTCGAGGGCAAGAGACCCAGTACTTC
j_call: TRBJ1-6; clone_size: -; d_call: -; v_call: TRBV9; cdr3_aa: CASSPQAAGSPLHF; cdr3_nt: TGTGCCAGCAGCCCCCAGGCAGCCGGGTCACCCCTCCACTTT
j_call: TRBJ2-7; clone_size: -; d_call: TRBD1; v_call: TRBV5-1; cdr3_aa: CASSLRRAGGYEQYF; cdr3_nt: TGCGCCAGCAGCCTACGTAGGGCAGGGGGCTACGAGCAGTACTTC
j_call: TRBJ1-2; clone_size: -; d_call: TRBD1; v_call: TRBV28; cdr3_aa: CASSRTGAPYGYTF; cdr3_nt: TGTGCCAGCAGTAGGACAGGGGCCCCCTATGGCTACACCTTC
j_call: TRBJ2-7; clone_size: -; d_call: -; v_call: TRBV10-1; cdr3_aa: CASSVGTAYEQYF; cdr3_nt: TGCGCCAGCAGTGTGGGAACAGCCTACGAGCAGTACTTC
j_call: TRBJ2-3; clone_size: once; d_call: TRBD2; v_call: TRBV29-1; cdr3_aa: CSVEGLAGGSTDTQYF; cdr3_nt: TGCAGCGTTGAAGGGCTAGCGGGGGGGAGCACAGATACGCAGTATTTT
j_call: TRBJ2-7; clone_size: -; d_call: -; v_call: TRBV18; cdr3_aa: CASSPGLEQYF; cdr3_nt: TGTGCCAGCTCACCAGGTCTCGAGCAGTACTTC